These 9 T cell receptor beta chains came from one sample sequenced in a study of blood T cell repertoires in COVID-19. Profiled with immunoSEQ multiplex PCR; TCRdb holds only in-frame clones, not every one. The sample shows about 390,000 clones, just under 90% of them seen only once. Sequenced input: PBMCs or T cells enriched from blood (not recorded which). These receptors were taken from a woman aged 45 to 65 who had recovered from COVID-19.

Turning to this clone: A read error may produce the germline difference seen at one junction end. J is TRBJ2-5 and V is TRBV7-7, with D possibly matching TRBD2 (7 bases). The CDR3 is made up of 15 amino acids. Germline-derived CDR1 and CDR2 are SSHAT and FNYEAQ (reference sequence). DNA for the CDR3: TGTGCTAGCAGCTTAGTCGGGGGGCTGGGGGAGACCCAGTACTTC. As protein: CASSLVGGLGETQYF.

The chain recombines TRBV28 with TRBJ1-4, with D uncertain. The ends were cut back, 6 bases at V and 5 bases at J, with 13 bases in the middle. CDR3 length: 14 residues. In germline, CDR1 is MDHEN, CDR2 SYDVKM. The DNA of the CDR3 is TGTGCCAGCAGGGAGGTGGTAAGGAATGAAAAACTGTTTTTT. Translation gives CASREVVRNEKLFF.

V is TRBV6-5 and J is TRBJ1-2; D may be TRBD1 (5 bases). CDR3 size: 14 residues. V lost 8 bases and J lost 0, with 13 bases in between. Germline V gene sequence: CDR1 MNHEY, CDR2 SVGAGI. CDR3 nucleotides: TGTGCCAGCTCGACAGCCTCGACTAACTATGGCTACACCTTC. Translation: CASSTASTNYGYTF.

The chain joins TRBV9 to TRBJ1-4, with D possibly matching TRBD1 (5 bases). CDR1 and CDR2 from the germline V gene are SGDLS and YYNGEE. CDR3 size: 15 residues. Deletions cut 0 bases from V and 5 bases from J, with 11 bases between. The CDR3 nucleotides are TGTGCCAGCAGCGTAGGGGGAGGGACGAATGAAAAACTGTTTTTT. This codes for CASSVGGGTNEKLFF.

V usage is TRBV2 and J usage is TRBJ2-2; 9 bases line up with TRBD1. The CDR3 is 22 amino acids. V gave up 2 bases and J gave up 0 bases; unmatched junction bases: 19. CDR1 and CDR2 from the germline V gene are SNHLY and FYNNEI. Written as DNA, the CDR3 is TGTGCCAGCAGTGAATGGGGGACAGGGCCCTATTATAAACTAGCGAACACCGGGGAGCTGTTTTTT. It encodes CASSEWGTGPYYKLANTGELFF.

The gene calls are TRBV2 and TRBJ1-2; 8 nucleotides line up with TRBD1. The ends lost 6 bases at V and 4 bases at J; junction bases unmatched: 4. In germline, CDR1 is SNHLY, CDR2 FYNNEI. This CDR3 is built from 13 residues. The CDR3 is CASRDRAGYGYTF. For the CDR3, the DNA is TGTGCCAGCAGGGACAGGGCAGGCTATGGCTACACCTTC.

This chain connects TRBV28 to TRBJ2-6, with unresolved D. Germline V gives CDR1 MDHEN, CDR2 SYDVKM. V lost 4 bases, J lost 0 bases, and 10 bases lay in between. There are 16 residues in the CDR3. CDR3 DNA: TGTGCCAGCAGTTCATCCGGTTACTCTGGGGCCAACGTCCTGACTTTC. Translation gives CASSSSGYSGANVLTF.

V is TRBV2 and J is TRBJ2-1; 12 bases are shared with TRBD2. Per the germline V gene, CDR1 is SNHLY and CDR2 is FYNNEI. The CDR3 sequence is 16 residues long. Losses at the gene ends were 2 bases for V and 9 bases for J; bases not matched to a gene: 8. The CDR3, as DNA: TGTGCCAGCAGTGAAAGGCGACTAGCGGGGGCGTTTGAGCAGTTCTTC. This sequence encodes CASSERRLAGAFEQFF.

The chain carries TRBV19 and TRBJ1-6, with D unclear. The V end lost 5 bases, the J end lost 9 bases, and 11 bases lay between the germline ends. This CDR3 has 13 residues. Germline CDR1 and CDR2: LNHDA and SQIVND (reference sequence). The CDR3: CASSVQDGSPLHF. The CDR3 coding sequence is TGTGCCAGTAGTGTGCAGGATGGTTCACCCCTCCACTTT. The entire variable domain, with the rest obtained from reference TRBV19 and TRBJ1-6, is as follows: DGGITQSPKYLFRKEGQNVTLSCEQNLNHDAMYWYRQDPGQGLRLIYYSQIVNDFQKGDIAEGYSVSREKKESFPLTVTSAQKNPTAFYLCASSVQDGSPLHFGNGTRLTVT.